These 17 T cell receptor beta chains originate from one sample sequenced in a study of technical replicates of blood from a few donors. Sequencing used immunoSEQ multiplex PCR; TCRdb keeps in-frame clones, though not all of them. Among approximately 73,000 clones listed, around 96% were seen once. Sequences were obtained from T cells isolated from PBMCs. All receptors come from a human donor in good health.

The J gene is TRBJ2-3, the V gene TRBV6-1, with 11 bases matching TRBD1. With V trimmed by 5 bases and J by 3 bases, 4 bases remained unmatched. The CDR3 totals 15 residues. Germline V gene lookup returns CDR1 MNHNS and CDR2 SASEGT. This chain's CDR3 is CASSRTGGATDTQYF. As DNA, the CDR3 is TGTGCCAGCAGTCGGACAGGGGGCGCGACAGATACGCAGTATTTT.

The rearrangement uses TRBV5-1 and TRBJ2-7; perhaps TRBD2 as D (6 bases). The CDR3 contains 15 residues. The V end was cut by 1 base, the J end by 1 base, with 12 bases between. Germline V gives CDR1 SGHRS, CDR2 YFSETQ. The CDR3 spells CASSLREFRSYEQYF. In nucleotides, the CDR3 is TGCGCCAGCAGCTTGCGGGAGTTTAGGTCCTACGAGCAGTACTTC.

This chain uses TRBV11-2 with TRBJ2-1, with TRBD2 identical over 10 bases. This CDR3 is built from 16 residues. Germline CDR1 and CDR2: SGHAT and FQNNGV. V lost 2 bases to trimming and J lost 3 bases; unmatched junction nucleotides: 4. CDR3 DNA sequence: TGTGCCAGCAGCTTATCCCGGACTAGCGGCTACAATGAGCAGTTCTTC. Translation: CASSLSRTSGYNEQFF.

The chain's CDR3 is CASSYSGQGAPYGYTF. The DNA for the CDR3 is TGTGCCAGCAGTTACTCCGGACAGGGGGCACCCTATGGCTACACCTTC. This chain joins TRBV6-6 and TRBJ1-2; 11 bases match TRBD1. Trimming at V came to 0 bases and at J to 4 bases, leaving 4 bases not matched to a gene. The germline gives CDR1 MNHNY, CDR2 SVGAGI (reference sequence). The CDR3 runs to 16 residues.

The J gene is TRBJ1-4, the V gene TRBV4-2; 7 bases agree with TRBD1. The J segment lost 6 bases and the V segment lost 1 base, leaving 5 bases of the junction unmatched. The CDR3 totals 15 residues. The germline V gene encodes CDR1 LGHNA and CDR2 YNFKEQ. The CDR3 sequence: CASSQGTGADEKLFF. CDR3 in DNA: TGTGCCAGCAGCCAAGGTACAGGGGCTGATGAAAAACTGTTTTTT.

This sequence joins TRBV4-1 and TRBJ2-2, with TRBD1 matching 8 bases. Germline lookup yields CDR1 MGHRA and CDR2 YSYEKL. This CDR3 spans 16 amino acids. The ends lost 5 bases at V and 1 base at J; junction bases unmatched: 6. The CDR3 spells CASSARQGRNTGELFF. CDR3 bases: TGCGCCAGCAGCGCAAGACAGGGGAGGAACACCGGGGAGCTGTTTTTT.

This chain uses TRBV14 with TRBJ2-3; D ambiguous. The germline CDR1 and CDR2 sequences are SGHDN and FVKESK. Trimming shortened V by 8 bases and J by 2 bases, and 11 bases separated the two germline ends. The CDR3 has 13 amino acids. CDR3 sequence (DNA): TGTGCCAGCGGAGCTAGACCCACAGATACGCAGTATTTT. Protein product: CASGARPTDTQYF. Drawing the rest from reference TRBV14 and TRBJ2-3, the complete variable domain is EAGVTQFPSHSVIEKGQTVTLRCDPISGHDNLYWYRRVMGKEIKFLLHFVKESKQDESGMPNNRFLAERTGGTYSTLKVQPAELEDSGVYFCASGARPTDTQYFGPGTRLTVL.

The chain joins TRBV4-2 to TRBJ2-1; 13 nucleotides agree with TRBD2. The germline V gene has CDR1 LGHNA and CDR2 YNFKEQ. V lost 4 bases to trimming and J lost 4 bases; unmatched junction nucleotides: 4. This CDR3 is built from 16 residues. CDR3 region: CASSPEGLAGYNEQFF. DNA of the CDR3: TGTGCCAGCAGCCCGGAGGGACTAGCGGGATACAATGAGCAGTTCTTC.

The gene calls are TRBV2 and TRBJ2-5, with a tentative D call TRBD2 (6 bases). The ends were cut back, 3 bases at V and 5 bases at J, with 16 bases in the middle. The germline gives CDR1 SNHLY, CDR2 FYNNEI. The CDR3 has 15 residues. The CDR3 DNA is TGTGCCAGCAGTGAGACGACTAGTATTGGTGAGACCCAGTACTTC. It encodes CASSETTSIGETQYF.

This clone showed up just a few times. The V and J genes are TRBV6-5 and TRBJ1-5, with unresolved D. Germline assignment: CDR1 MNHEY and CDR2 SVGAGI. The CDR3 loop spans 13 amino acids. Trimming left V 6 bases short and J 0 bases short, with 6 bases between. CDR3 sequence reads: CASRSNSNQPQHF. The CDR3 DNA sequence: TGTGCCAGCAGGAGCAATAGCAATCAGCCCCAGCATTTT.

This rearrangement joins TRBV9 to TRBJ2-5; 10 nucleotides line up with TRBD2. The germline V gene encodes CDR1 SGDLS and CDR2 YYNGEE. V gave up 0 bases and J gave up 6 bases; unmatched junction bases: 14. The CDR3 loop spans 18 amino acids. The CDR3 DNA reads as TGTGCCAGCAGCGTAGATGCTACTAGCGGGGCCCTTTGGAAGACCCAGTACTTC. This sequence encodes CASSVDATSGALWKTQYF.

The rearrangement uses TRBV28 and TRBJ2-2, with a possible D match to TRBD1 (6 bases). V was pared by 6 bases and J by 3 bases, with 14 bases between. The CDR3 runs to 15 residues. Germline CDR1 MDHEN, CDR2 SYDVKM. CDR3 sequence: CASRQGQGYTGELFF. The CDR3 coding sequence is TGTGCCAGCAGGCAGGGGCAGGGGTACACCGGGGAGCTGTTTTTT.

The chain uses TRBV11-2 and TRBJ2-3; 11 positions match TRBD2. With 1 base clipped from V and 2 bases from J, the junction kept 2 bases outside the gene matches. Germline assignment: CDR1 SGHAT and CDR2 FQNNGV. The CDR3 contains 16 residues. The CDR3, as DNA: TGTGCCAGCAGCTTAGGACTAGCGGGGAACACAGATACGCAGTATTTT. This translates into CASSLGLAGNTDTQYF.

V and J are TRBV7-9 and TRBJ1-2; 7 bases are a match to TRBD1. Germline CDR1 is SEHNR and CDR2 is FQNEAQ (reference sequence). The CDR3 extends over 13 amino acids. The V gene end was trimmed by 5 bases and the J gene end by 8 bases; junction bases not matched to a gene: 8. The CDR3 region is CASSLYRGWGYTF. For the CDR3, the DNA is TGTGCCAGCAGCCTCTACAGGGGATGGGGCTACACCTTC.

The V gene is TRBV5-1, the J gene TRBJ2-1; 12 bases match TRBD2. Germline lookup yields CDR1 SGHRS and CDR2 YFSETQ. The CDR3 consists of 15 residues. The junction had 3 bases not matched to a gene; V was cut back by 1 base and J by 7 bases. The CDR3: CASSLRLAGVNEQFF. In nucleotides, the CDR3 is TGCGCCAGCAGCTTGCGACTAGCGGGAGTGAATGAGCAGTTCTTC.

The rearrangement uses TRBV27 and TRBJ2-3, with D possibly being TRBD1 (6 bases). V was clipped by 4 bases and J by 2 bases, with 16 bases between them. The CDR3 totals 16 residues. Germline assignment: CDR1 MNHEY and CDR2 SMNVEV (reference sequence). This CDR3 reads CASSSSTGRYTDTQYF. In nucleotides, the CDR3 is TGTGCCAGCAGTTCGTCGACAGGACGCTACACAGATACGCAGTATTTT.

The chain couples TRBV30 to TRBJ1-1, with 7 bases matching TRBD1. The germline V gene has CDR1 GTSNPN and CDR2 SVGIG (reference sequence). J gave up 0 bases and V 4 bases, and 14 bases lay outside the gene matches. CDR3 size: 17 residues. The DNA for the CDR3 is TGTGCCTGGAAACGTGGGGACAGCACATTAATGAACACTGAAGCTTTCTTT. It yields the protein CAWKRGDSTLMNTEAFF.